One T cell receptor beta chain is described in this entry. Its target is unknown. An end of the junction does not agree with germline; a read error may underlie this. This CDR3 region has 12 residues. Germline lookup yields CDR1 SGHRS and CDR2 YFSETQ. The record originates from a study of PD-L1 blockade in urothelial cancer. About the study: Patients, treated from about 2014 onward, received atezolizumab 1,200 mg intravenously every 3 weeks.

Overall study findings and caveats: Enhanced expansion of tumor-associated blood clones at 3 weeks characterized durable-benefit patients.

Regarding time point: peripheral blood 6 weeks after treatment start. Patients in the study were battling locally advanced or metastatic urothelial carcinoma. TCRdb keeps only in-frame clones here, not all; method: immunoSEQ multiplex PCR. The sample has about 38,000 clones; 80% to 90% are singletons. The chain couples TRBV5-1 to TRBJ1-4; D uncertain. This specimen was PBMCs, taken around atezolizumab (anti-PD-L1) treatment. This sequence originates from a man aged 55 to 70 with urothelial cancer. The CDR3 DNA reads as TGCGTCAGCACCGAGAATAATGAAAAACTGTTTTTT. It is translated as CVSTENNEKLFF.